A selection of T cell receptor beta chains follows, all from one sample in a study of T cells in localized non-small cell lung cancer. Profiling relied on immunoSEQ multiplex PCR, and the TCRdb table lists in-frame clones only, not all of them. The profile covers tens of thousands of clones, with 89% appearing a single time and about a fifth taken by the ten largest. The sequencing here drew on peripheral blood, taken before any cancer treatment. These receptors were collected from a man between 40 and 69 years old with stage I squamous cell lung carcinoma. CDR3s include the opening cysteine and the closing phenylalanine or tryptophan. The D gene is left open where the match is weak. The listing skips clone size in some rows; elsewhere it reads once, few, many or a size class.

J gene	clone size	D gene	V gene	CDR3 protein	CDR3 DNA
TRBJ2-3	NA	NA	TRBV6-5	CASSSSVGSDTQYF	TGTGCCAGCAGTTCCTCTGTAGGGTCAGATACGCAGTATTTT
TRBJ2-2	NA	NA	TRBV6-6	CASIDLGGVTGELFF	TGTGCCAGCATCGACCTAGGGGGGGTCACCGGGGAGCTGTTTTTT
TRBJ2-1	few	TRBD2	TRBV27	CASSLLAGALYNEQFF	TGTGCCAGCAGTTTATTAGCGGGAGCCCTCTACAATGAGCAGTTCTTC
TRBJ1-1	NA	TRBD1	TRBV27	CASSPTDRGLLRNTEAFF	TGTGCCAGCAGCCCGACCGACAGGGGGCTATTAAGGAACACTGAAGCTTTCTTT
TRBJ2-1	NA	NA	TRBV28	CASSLGQGSYNEQFF	TGTGCCAGCAGTTTGGGGCAGGGGTCCTACAATGAGCAGTTCTTC
TRBJ1-1	NA	NA	TRBV11-2	CASSRGGQNTEAFF	TGTGCCAGCAGCCGAGGGGGGCAGAACACTGAAGCTTTCTTT
TRBJ2-7	NA	TRBD2	TRBV2	CASSETSGSYEQYF	TGTGCCAGCAGTGAAACTAGCGGTTCCTACGAGCAGTACTTC
TRBJ2-3	NA	TRBD1	TRBV7-2	CASSFRGQGDTQYF	TGTGCCAGCAGCTTCAGGGGGCAGGGAGATACGCAGTATTTT
TRBJ2-5	NA	TRBD2	TRBV9	CASSPGTSRKTQYF	TGTGCCAGCAGCCCCGGGACTAGCAGAAAGACCCAGTACTTC
TRBJ1-4	NA	NA	TRBV6-4	CASSLREDGEKLFF	TGTGCCAGCAGTCTCCGGGAGGACGGCGAAAAACTGTTTTTT
TRBJ1-5	NA	TRBD1	TRBV7-9	CASSTKTGRLWHQPQHF	TGTGCCAGCAGCACCAAGACAGGGCGGTTGTGGCATCAGCCCCAGCATTTT
TRBJ1-1	NA	NA	TRBV6-1	CASSERPGNTEAFF	TGTGCCAGCAGTGAACGGCCGGGGAACACTGAAGCTTTCTTT
TRBJ1-1	NA	NA	TRBV27	CASSLSPYTEAFF	TGTGCCAGCAGTTTATCCCCTTACACTGAAGCTTTCTTT
TRBJ1-1	NA	NA	TRBV2	CASRVAANTEAFF	TGTGCCAGCAGAGTGGCGGCGAACACTGAAGCTTTCTTT
TRBJ2-2	once	TRBD1	TRBV12-5	CASGLVLQGQDTGELFF	TGTGCTAGTGGTTTGGTACTACAGGGGCAGGACACCGGGGAGCTGTTTTTT
TRBJ1-2	once	TRBD1	TRBV5-5	CASSLKGGERGYTF	TGTGCCAGCAGCTTGAAAGGGGGCGAGAGAGGCTACACCTTC
TRBJ2-6	NA	TRBD1	TRBV5-4	CASSTRGPGANVLTF	TGTGCCAGCAGCACCAGGGGGCCTGGGGCCAACGTCCTGACTTTC
TRBJ2-3	NA	NA	TRBV20-1	CSAQFTDTQYF	TGCAGTGCCCAGTTCACAGATACGCAGTATTTT
TRBJ2-1	NA	NA	TRBV5-4	CASSLEAASYNEQFF	TGTGCCAGCAGCTTGGAAGCAGCCTCCTACAATGAGCAGTTCTTC
TRBJ1-1	few	NA	TRBV25-1	CASSDGGVDTEAFF	TGTGCCAGCAGTGACGGGGGGGTCGACACTGAAGCTTTCTTT
TRBJ1-5	NA	TRBD1	TRBV5-1	CASSLAGQGSNQPQHF	TGCGCCAGCAGCTTGGCCGGACAGGGAAGCAATCAGCCCCAGCATTTT
TRBJ1-1	NA	NA	TRBV4-1	CASSQDPGPNTEAFF	TGCGCCAGCAGCCAAGACCCAGGACCGAACACTGAAGCTTTCTTT
TRBJ1-1	NA	NA	TRBV5-1	CASSLLGVNTEAFF	TGCGCCAGCAGCTTGCTAGGGGTGAACACTGAAGCTTTCTTT
TRBJ2-1	NA	NA	TRBV7-9	CASIPHNEQFF	TGTGCCAGCATTCCCCACAATGAGCAGTTCTTC
TRBJ2-3	NA	TRBD1	TRBV29-1	CSVEDPDRPGRDTQYF	TGCAGCGTTGAAGACCCGGACAGGCCGGGGAGAGATACGCAGTATTTT
TRBJ1-2	NA	NA	TRBV20-1	CSASGIYGYTF	TGCAGTGCTAGTGGGATTTATGGCTACACCTTC
TRBJ2-5	NA	NA	TRBV27	CASKSSETQYF	TGTGCCAGCAAAAGTTCGGAGACCCAGTACTTC
TRBJ2-7	NA	NA	TRBV5-1	CASSFDGKNGHEQYF	TGCGCCAGCAGCTTCGACGGAAAGAATGGCCACGAGCAGTACTTC
TRBJ2-7	once	NA	TRBV7-8	CASSLEATLPYEQYF	TGTGCCAGCAGCTTAGAAGCGACTTTACCCTACGAGCAGTACTTC
TRBJ2-3	once	NA	TRBV11-2	CASSPHRGEKDTQYF	TGTGCCAGCAGCCCCCATAGGGGGGAAAAAGATACGCAGTATTTT
TRBJ2-3	NA	TRBD2	TRBV5-4	CASSPGLAGGLGSDTQYF	TGTGCCAGCAGCCCAGGACTAGCGGGGGGGCTTGGTTCAGATACGCAGTATTTT
TRBJ2-6	NA	NA	TRBV5-4	CASSLAASSGANVLTF	TGTGCCAGCAGCTTGGCCGCAAGCTCTGGGGCCAACGTCCTGACTTTC
TRBJ2-5	NA	NA	TRBV7-6	CASSFQLRETQYF	TGTGCCAGCAGCTTTCAGCTGAGAGAGACCCAGTACTTC
TRBJ2-7	NA	TRBD2	TRBV5-8	CASSSGTSGTYEQYF	TGTGCCAGCAGCTCCGGGACTAGCGGCACCTACGAGCAGTACTTC
TRBJ2-7	NA	NA	TRBV5-4	CASSFRSFNEQYF	TGTGCCAGCAGCTTCAGGAGTTTCAACGAGCAGTACTTC
TRBJ1-5	NA	TRBD1	TRBV19	CASSSDRGYGNQPQHF	TGTGCCAGTAGCTCAGACAGGGGGTATGGCAATCAGCCCCAGCATTTT
TRBJ1-1	NA	NA	TRBV7-3	CASSLSWVGRTEAFF	TGTGCCAGCAGCTTAAGTTGGGTGGGAAGGACTGAAGCTTTCTTT
TRBJ1-2	NA	NA	TRBV7-8	CASSKRGAWGGYTF	TGTGCCAGCAGCAAACGGGGCGCCTGGGGTGGCTACACCTTC
TRBJ1-1	NA	NA	TRBV9	CASSVFGEDTEAFF	TGTGCCAGCAGCGTATTCGGGGAAGACACTGAAGCTTTCTTT
TRBJ2-2	NA	NA	TRBV11-3	CASSSPTGELFF	TGTGCCAGCAGCTCCCCCACCGGGGAGCTGTTTTTT
TRBJ1-5	NA	TRBD1	TRBV6-6	CASTQSRAGGTQPQHF	TGTGCCAGCACCCAATCGAGGGCAGGGGGCACTCAGCCCCAGCATTTT
TRBJ2-5	NA	TRBD2	TRBV5-1	CASSFGLAGQGEETQYF	TGCGCCAGCAGCTTTGGACTAGCGGGGCAGGGGGAAGAGACCCAGTACTTC
TRBJ2-5	NA	NA	TRBV7-6	CASSLSETQYF	TGTGCCAGCAGCTTGAGTGAGACCCAGTACTTC
TRBJ2-1	NA	NA	TRBV6-4	CASSDGNEQFF	TGTGCCAGCAGTGATGGGAATGAGCAGTTCTTC
TRBJ2-1	NA	TRBD2	TRBV5-1	CASSLGSGGEDQFF	TGCGCCAGCAGCTTGGGAAGCGGGGGGGAGGACCAGTTCTTC
TRBJ1-1	NA	NA	TRBV30	CAWRSPGTEAFF	TGTGCCTGGAGGTCCCCCGGGACTGAAGCTTTCTTT
TRBJ1-5	NA	NA	TRBV6-1	CASSELVPPGTQHF	TGTGCCAGCAGTGAACTCGTACCTCCGGGGACCCAGCATTTT
TRBJ2-1	NA	NA	TRBV11-3	CASSLLSGKNEQFF	TGTGCCAGCAGCTTATTATCGGGTAAAAATGAGCAGTTCTTC
TRBJ1-1	NA	TRBD1	TRBV2	CASSEGRTGAKEAFF	TGTGCCAGCAGTGAAGGACGGACAGGGGCCAAGGAAGCTTTCTTT
TRBJ2-3	NA	NA	TRBV5-4	CASSLEPEISTDTQYF	TGTGCCAGCAGCTTGGAACCAGAGATAAGCACAGATACGCAGTATTTT
TRBJ2-1	NA	NA	TRBV5-1	CASSLGAWDEQFF	TGCGCCAGCAGCTTGGGGGCGTGGGATGAGCAGTTCTTC
TRBJ1-2	NA	NA	TRBV6-1	CASSERRNYGYTF	TGTGCCAGCAGTGAACGGCGGAACTATGGCTACACCTTC
TRBJ2-7	NA	NA	TRBV4-2	CASSQVFVSVEAGDEQYF	TGTGCCAGCAGCCAAGTTTTTGTGTCCGTTGAAGCGGGCGACGAGCAGTACTTC
TRBJ2-7	NA	NA	TRBV5-1	CASSGAGTPPYEQYF	TGCGCCAGCAGCGGCGCCGGGACTCCACCCTACGAGCAGTACTTC
TRBJ2-7	NA	NA	TRBV30	CAWGRSSYEQYF	TGTGCCTGGGGCCGTAGCTCCTACGAGCAGTACTTC
TRBJ1-5	NA	TRBD1	TRBV6-6	CASSRTGGSNQPQHF	TGTGCCAGCAGCCGTACAGGGGGTAGCAATCAGCCCCAGCATTTT
TRBJ1-4	NA	NA	TRBV10-3	CAISEFAGEKLFF	TGTGCCATCAGTGAGTTTGCTGGTGAAAAACTGTTTTTT
TRBJ2-7	NA	NA	TRBV6-5	CASSYSEGVGSEQYF	TGTGCCAGCAGTTACTCGGAGGGCGTGGGGAGCGAGCAGTACTTC
TRBJ1-2	few	TRBD1	TRBV7-9	CASSHPGQGQIYTF	TGTGCCAGCAGCCATCCGGGACAGGGGCAGATCTACACCTTC
TRBJ2-5	NA	NA	TRBV13	CASSKLNQETQYF	TGTGCCAGCAGCAAGCTTAACCAAGAGACCCAGTACTTC